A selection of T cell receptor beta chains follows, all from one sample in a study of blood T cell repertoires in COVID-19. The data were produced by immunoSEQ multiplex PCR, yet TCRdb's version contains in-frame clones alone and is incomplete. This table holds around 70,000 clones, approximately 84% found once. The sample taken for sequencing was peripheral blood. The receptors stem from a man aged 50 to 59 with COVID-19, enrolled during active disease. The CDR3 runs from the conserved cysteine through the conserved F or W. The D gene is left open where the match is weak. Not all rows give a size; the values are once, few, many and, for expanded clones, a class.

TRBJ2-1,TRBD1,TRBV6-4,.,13,TGTGCCAGCAGTCGTGACAGGGGCAATGAGCAGTTCTTC,CASSRDRGNEQFF
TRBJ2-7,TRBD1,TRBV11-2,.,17,TGTGCCAGCAGCTTAGAAGGTGGTCAGGGGGTTTCTCACGAGCAGTACTTC,CASSLEGGQGVSHEQYF
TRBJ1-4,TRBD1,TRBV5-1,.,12,TGCGCCAGCAGCCCTTCCGGGACAGGACTGTTTTTT,CASSPSGTGLFF
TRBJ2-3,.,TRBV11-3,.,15,TGTGCCAGCAGCTTAGGGGGGCAGGGGTCAGATACGCAGTATTTT,CASSLGGQGSDTQYF
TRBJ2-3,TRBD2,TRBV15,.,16,TGTGCCACCAGCAGTCGACTAGCGGGGGTCACAGATACGCAGTATTTT,CATSSRLAGVTDTQYF
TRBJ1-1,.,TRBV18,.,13,TGTGCCAGCTCACCTACGGGGGATGCTGAAGCTTTCTTT,CASSPTGDAEAFF
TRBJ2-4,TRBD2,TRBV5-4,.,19,TGTGCCACCTCCTTGGGCGGGGCTAGCGGGAACCTAGCCAAAAACATTCAGTACTTC,CATSLGGASGNLAKNIQYF
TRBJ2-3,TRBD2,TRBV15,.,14,TGTGCCACGGGGGGGAGCACTAGCACAGATACGCAGTATTTT,CATGGSTSTDTQYF
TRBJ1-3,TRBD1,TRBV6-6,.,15,TGTGCCAGCAGTCCCTACAGGGGGGACGGAAACACCATATATTTT,CASSPYRGDGNTIYF
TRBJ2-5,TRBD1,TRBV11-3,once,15,TGTGCCAGCAGCTTAGGGACAGGGAAAGGAGAGACCCAGTACTTC,CASSLGTGKGETQYF
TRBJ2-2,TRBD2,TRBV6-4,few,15,TGTGCCAGCAGTGTCGACAGCGGGGGTGTCGGGGAGCTGTTTTTT,CASSVDSGGVGELFF
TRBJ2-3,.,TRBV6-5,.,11,TGTGCCACCAGGGGAGAAGATACGCAGTATTTT,CATRGEDTQYF
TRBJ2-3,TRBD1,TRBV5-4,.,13,TGTGCCAGCAGGAGACAGGGAAGGGATACGCAGTATTTT,CASRRQGRDTQYF
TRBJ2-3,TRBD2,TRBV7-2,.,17,TGTGCCAGCAGCTTCACTAGCGGGAGGGCCGGCACAGATACGCAGTATTTT,CASSFTSGRAGTDTQYF
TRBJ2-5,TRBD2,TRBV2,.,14,TGTGCCAGCAGTGGACTAGCGGGCCGGGAGACCCAGTACTTC,CASSGLAGRETQYF
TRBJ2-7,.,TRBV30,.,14,TGTGCCTGGAGTGTTGGGGACACCGTGCCCGAGCAGTACTTC,CAWSVGDTVPEQYF
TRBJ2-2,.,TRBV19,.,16,TGTGCCAGTAGTATCTCACAGGCCGCGAACACCGGGGAGCTGTTTTTT,CASSISQAANTGELFF
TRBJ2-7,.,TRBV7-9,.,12,TGTGCCAGCAGCTCCTCGACGGGGTTGGCGTACTTC,CASSSSTGLAYF
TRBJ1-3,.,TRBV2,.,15,TGTGCCAGCAGTGAAGTGGGCAGGAGGGGAAACACCATATATTTT,CASSEVGRRGNTIYF
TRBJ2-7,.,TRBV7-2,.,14,TGTGCCAGCAGCTTAGACGGAGGCGGCTACGAGCAGTACTTC,CASSLDGGGYEQYF
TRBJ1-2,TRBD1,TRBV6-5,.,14,TGTGCCAGCAGTTACTCCAGGGGGACGAGTGGCTACACCTTC,CASSYSRGTSGYTF
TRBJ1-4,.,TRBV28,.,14,TGTGCCAGCAGTTTATGGTCCGGAGGGGAAAAACTGTTTTTT,CASSLWSGGEKLFF
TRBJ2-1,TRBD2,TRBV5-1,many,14,TGCGCCAGCAGCGCCGGACTAGATAACAATGAGCAGTTCTTC,CASSAGLDNNEQFF
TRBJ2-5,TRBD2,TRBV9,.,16,TGTGCCAGCAGCGTGGGGACTAGCGGGAGAGGGAAGACCCAGTACTTC,CASSVGTSGRGKTQYF
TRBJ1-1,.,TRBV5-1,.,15,TGCGCCAGCAGCTTGACCCTTAGGGGTGGAACTGAAGCTTTCTTT,CASSLTLRGGTEAFF
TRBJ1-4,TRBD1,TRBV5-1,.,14,TGCGCCAGCAGCCGGGACAGGGGGAATGAAAAACTGTTTTTT,CASSRDRGNEKLFF
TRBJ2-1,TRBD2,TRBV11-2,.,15,TGTGCCAGCAGCTTAGAACGGACTAGCCTTGGTGAGCAGTTCTTC,CASSLERTSLGEQFF
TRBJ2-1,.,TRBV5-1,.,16,TGCGCCAGCAGCTTGGGCGGCAGGGCTATCTACAATGAGCAGTTCTTC,CASSLGGRAIYNEQFF
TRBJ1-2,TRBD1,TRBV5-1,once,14,TGCGCCAGCAGCTTTCTCGTACAGGGGAATGGCTACACCTTC,CASSFLVQGNGYTF
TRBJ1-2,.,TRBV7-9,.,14,TGTGCCAGCAGCTTAGAGGTGGAGGACTATGGCTACACCTTC,CASSLEVEDYGYTF
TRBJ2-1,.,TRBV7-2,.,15,TGTGCCAGCAGCCAACCCGACTACTACAACAATGAGCAGTTCTTC,CASSQPDYYNNEQFF
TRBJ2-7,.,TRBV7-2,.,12,TGTGCCAGCAGCTTAGCCCCAGGCAGGGTTAACTTC,CASSLAPGRVNF
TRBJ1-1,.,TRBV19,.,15,TGTGCCAGTAGTATACAGGACATTGGGGGGACTGAAGCTTTCTTT,CASSIQDIGGTEAFF
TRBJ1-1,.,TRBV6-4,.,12,TGTGCCAGCAATGACTCGAAGGGGATAGCTTTCTTT,CASNDSKGIAFF
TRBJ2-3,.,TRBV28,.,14,TGTGCCAGCAGTTTATCGGGAGCAACAGATACGCAGTATTTT,CASSLSGATDTQYF
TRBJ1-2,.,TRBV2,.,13,TGTGCCAGCAGTGCTAAGAGGGACTATGGCTACACCTTC,CASSAKRDYGYTF
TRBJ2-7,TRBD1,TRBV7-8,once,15,TGTGCCAGCAGCCGAGGGGGCGGAGAATCCTACGAGCAGTACTTC,CASSRGGGESYEQYF
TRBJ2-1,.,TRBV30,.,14,TGTGCCTGGAGTGTACGATGGGGGCACAATGAGCAGTTCTTC,CAWSVRWGHNEQFF
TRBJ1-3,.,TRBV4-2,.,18,TGTGCCAGCAGCCAAGATGTTCAGGGGCGCAGCTCTGGAAACACCATATATTTT,CASSQDVQGRSSGNTIYF
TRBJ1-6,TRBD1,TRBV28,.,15,TGTGCCAGCACCACTCCGGGACAGGGAAATTCACCCCTCCACTTT,CASTTPGQGNSPLHF
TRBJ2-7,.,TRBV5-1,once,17,TGCGCCAGCAGCTTGGGTTTCGGGTTGCCATCTACGGGGGAGCAGTACTTC,CASSLGFGLPSTGEQYF